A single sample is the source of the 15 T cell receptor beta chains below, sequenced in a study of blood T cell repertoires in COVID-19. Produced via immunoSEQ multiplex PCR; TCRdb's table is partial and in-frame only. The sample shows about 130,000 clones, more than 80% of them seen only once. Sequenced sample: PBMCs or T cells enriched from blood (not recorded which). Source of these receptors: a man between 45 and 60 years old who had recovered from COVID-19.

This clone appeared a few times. The CDR3 sequence is CASSVEGVRNSPLHF. The CDR3 region has the DNA TGTGCCAGCAGCGTAGAAGGGGTACGGAATTCACCCCTCCACTTT. The genes are TRBV9 and TRBJ1-6, with a possible D match to TRBD1 (5 bases). The length of the CDR3 is 15 residues. Germline lookup yields CDR1 SGDLS and CDR2 YYNGEE. With 0 bases removed from V and 7 bases from J, the gap between germline ends came to 11 bases.

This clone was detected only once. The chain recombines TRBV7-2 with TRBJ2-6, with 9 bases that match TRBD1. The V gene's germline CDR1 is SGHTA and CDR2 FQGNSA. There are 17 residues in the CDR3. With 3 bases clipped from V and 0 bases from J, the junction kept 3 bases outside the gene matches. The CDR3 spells CASSLGQGYSGANVLTF. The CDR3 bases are TGTGCCAGCAGCTTGGGACAGGGTTACTCTGGGGCCAACGTCCTGACTTTC.

CDR3 DNA: TGTGCCACCAGTGATTCCTGGACAGACACAACTAATGAAAAACTGTTTTTT. Protein: CATSDSWTDTTNEKLFF. This sequence joins TRBV24-1 and TRBJ1-4; perhaps TRBD1 as D (6 bases). The CDR3 contains 17 residues. Germline V gene data show CDR1 as KGHDR and CDR2 as SFDVKD. V was clipped by 2 bases and J by 0 bases, with 12 bases between them.

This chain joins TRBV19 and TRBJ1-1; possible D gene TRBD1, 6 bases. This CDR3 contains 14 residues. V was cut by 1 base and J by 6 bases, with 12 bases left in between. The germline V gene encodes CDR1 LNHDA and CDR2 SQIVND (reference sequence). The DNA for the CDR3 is TGTGCCAGTAGTATAGTCGGGCAGGGGCCTGAAGCTTTCTTT. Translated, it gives CASSIVGQGPEAFF.

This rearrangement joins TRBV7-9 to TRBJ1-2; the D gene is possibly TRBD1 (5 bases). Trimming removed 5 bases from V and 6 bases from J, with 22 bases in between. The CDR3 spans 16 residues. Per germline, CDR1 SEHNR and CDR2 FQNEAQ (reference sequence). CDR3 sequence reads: CASSPKGPSISHGYTF. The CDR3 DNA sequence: TGTGCCAGCAGCCCAAAGGGGCCGAGCATCTCTCATGGCTACACCTTC.

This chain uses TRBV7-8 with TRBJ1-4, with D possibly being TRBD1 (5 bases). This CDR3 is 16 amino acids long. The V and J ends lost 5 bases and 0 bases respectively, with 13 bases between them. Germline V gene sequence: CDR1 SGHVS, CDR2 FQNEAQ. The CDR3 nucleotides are TGTGCCAGCAGCCCGGTTGGGGGGGCAACTAATGAAAAACTGTTTTTT. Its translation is CASSPVGGATNEKLFF.

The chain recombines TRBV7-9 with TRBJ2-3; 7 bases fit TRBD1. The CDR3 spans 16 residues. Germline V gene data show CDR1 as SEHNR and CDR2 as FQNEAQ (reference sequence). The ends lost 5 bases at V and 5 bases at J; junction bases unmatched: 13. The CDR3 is CASSPPPKGAGDTQYF. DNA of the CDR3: TGTGCCAGCAGCCCACCCCCCAAGGGGGCTGGAGATACGCAGTATTTT.

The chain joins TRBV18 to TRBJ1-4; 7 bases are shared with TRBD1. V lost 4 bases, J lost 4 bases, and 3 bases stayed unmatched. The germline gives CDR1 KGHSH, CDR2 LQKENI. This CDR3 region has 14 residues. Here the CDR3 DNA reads TGTGCCAGCTCACAACAGGGGCATAATGAAAAACTGTTTTTT. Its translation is CASSQQGHNEKLFF.

The CDR3 reads CASSLVSTGANVLTF. The CDR3 coding sequence is TGCGCCAGCAGCTTGGTCTCTACTGGGGCCAACGTCCTGACTTTC. The rearrangement uses TRBV5-1 and TRBJ2-6; D remains ambiguous. CDR1 SGHRS and CDR2 YFSETQ come from the germline V gene. V lost 0 bases and J lost 2, with 6 bases in between. CDR3 size: 15 residues.

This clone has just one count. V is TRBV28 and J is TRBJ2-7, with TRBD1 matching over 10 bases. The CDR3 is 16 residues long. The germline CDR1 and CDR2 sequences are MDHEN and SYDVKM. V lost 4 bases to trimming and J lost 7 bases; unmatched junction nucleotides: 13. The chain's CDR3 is CASSYLYRDRGFEQYF. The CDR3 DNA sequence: TGTGCCAGCAGTTATCTCTACCGGGACAGGGGCTTTGAGCAGTACTTC.

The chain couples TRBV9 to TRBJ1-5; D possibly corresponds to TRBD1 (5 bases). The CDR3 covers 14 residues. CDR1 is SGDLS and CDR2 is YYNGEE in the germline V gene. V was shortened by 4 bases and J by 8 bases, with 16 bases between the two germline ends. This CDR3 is CASSRRGIGEPQHF. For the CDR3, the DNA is TGTGCCAGCAGCAGACGGGGGATCGGAGAGCCCCAGCATTTT. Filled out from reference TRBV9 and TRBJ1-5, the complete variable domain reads DSGVTQTPKHLITATGQRVTLRCSPRSGDLSVYWYQQSLDQGLQFLIQYYNGEERAKGNILERFSAQQFPDLHSELNLSSLELGDSALYFCASSRRGIGEPQHFGDGTRLSIL.

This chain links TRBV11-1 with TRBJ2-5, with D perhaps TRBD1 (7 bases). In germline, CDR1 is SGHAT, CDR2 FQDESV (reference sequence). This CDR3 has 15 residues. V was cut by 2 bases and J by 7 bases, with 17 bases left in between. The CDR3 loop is CASSLFKEGAGTQYF. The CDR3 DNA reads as TGTGCCAGCAGCTTATTTAAGGAGGGGGCAGGGACCCAGTACTTC.

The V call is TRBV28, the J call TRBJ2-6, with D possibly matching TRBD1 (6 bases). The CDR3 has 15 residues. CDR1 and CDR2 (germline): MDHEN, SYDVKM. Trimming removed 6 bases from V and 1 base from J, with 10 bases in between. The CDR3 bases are TGTGCCAGCAGACCAGGGGATTCTGGGGCCAACGTCCTGACTTTC. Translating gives CASRPGDSGANVLTF.

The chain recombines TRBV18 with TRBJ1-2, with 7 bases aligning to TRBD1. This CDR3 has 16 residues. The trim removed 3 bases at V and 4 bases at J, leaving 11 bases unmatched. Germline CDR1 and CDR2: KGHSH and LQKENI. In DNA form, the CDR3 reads TGTGCCAGCTCACCTCGGACAGGAGGATCCTCCTATGGCTACACCTTC. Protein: CASSPRTGGSSYGYTF.

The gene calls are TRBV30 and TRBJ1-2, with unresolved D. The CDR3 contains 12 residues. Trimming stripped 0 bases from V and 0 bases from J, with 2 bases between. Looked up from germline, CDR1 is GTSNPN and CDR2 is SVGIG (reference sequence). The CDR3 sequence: CAWSVTNYGYTF. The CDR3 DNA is TGTGCCTGGAGTGTTACTAACTATGGCTACACCTTC.